Listed below are T cell receptor beta chains from one sample, sequenced in a study of blood T cells in healthy people across ages. Each CDR3 protein is one row after TCRdb ran MiXCR on the 5' RACE reads. The sample consists of over 450,000 distinct CDR3 sequences, about 24% of them appearing once. This sample was also put to use in a study of T cells of mothers and their children.

Sequencing used blood. These receptors were obtained from a boy aged 5-17 years in good health. The CDR3 runs from the conserved cysteine through the conserved F or W. Each record gives: V gene, J gene, clone size, D gene, CDR3 DNA, CDR3 protein. A D gene is named only where the DNA matches it firmly. Where a row states a size, it is once, few, many or the class of an expanded clone; other rows omit it.

V: TRBV28
J: TRBJ2-4
size: many
D: .
DNA: TGTGCCAGCAGTTCCTCCACATTAGCCAAAAACATTCAGTACTTC
CDR3: CASSSSTLAKNIQYF

V: TRBV20-1
J: TRBJ1-2
size: .
D: TRBD1
DNA: TGCAGTGCTAGTGCCCCACAACAGGGGAGCTTCTATGGCTACACCTTC
CDR3: CSASAPQQGSFYGYTF

V: TRBV19
J: TRBJ1-2
size: .
D: .
DNA: TGTGCCAGTAGTAGCGCTCTTGAGTATGGCTACACCTTC
CDR3: CASSSALEYGYTF

V: TRBV7-2
J: TRBJ2-3
size: few
D: TRBD2
DNA: TGTGCCAGCAGCAACGAACTAGCGGGGGGAGGTACGCAGTATTTT
CDR3: CASSNELAGGGTQYF

V: TRBV20-1
J: TRBJ1-5
size: .
D: .
DNA: TGCAGTGCTAGAGGGGGGCTTGAGCCCCAGCATTTT
CDR3: CSARGGLEPQHF

V: TRBV7-3
J: TRBJ2-1
size: many
D: .
DNA: TGTGCCAGCAGCTTAACGCCAAGGAGGGGCTACAATGAGCAGTTCTTC
CDR3: CASSLTPRRGYNEQFF

V: TRBV11-2
J: TRBJ2-2
size: .
D: .
DNA: TGTGCCAGCAGTATGGGGCCGAGGGAGGCCCCCCTTGGGGAGCTGTTTTTT
CDR3: CASSMGPREAPLGELFF

V: TRBV20-1
J: TRBJ2-6
size: .
D: .
DNA: TGCAGTGCTAGAGATGCGAGCTCTGGGGCCAACGTCCTGACTTTC
CDR3: CSARDASSGANVLTF

V: TRBV6-5
J: TRBJ2-6
size: .
D: .
DNA: TGTGCCAGCAGTTACTCGGCTGGGAGGGCCAACGTCCTGACTTTC
CDR3: CASSYSAGRANVLTF

V: TRBV14
J: TRBJ2-5
size: few
D: TRBD2
DNA: TGTGCCAGCAGCCACGTTACTAGCGGGAGATGGCAAGAGACCCAGTACTTC
CDR3: CASSHVTSGRWQETQYF

V: TRBV28
J: TRBJ1-1
size: .
D: .
DNA: TGTGCCAGCAGTTTACTTTCCGGGGGGAGCACTGAAGCTTTCTTT
CDR3: CASSLLSGGSTEAFF

V: TRBV7-9
J: TRBJ2-1
size: many
D: TRBD1
DNA: TGTGCCAGCAGCCCGACTCCAGGGGGTGACAATGAGCAGTTCTTC
CDR3: CASSPTPGGDNEQFF

V: TRBV7-9
J: TRBJ1-6
size: once
D: .
DNA: TGTGCCAGCAGCTCCGAAGGGGGGTCACCCCTCCACTTT
CDR3: CASSSEGGSPLHF

V: TRBV20-1
J: TRBJ2-7
size: .
D: TRBD2
DNA: TGCAGTGCTCCTGTGACTAGCGGGGGGGCTAGGCGCGAGCAGTACTTC
CDR3: CSAPVTSGGARREQYF

V: TRBV4-1
J: TRBJ2-5
size: few
D: .
DNA: TGCGCCAGCAGCCAAGACGGAAGAGAAGTAGAGACCCAGTACTTC
CDR3: CASSQDGREVETQYF

V: TRBV20-1
J: TRBJ2-1
size: .
D: TRBD2
DNA: TGCAGTGCTCCAACTAGCGTTCCTGAGCAGTTCTTC
CDR3: CSAPTSVPEQFF

V: TRBV12-3/TRBV12-4
J: TRBJ1-4
size: few
D: TRBD1
DNA: TGTGCCAGCACCGAGTTGCAGGGGGCTATGAAACTGTTTTTT
CDR3: CASTELQGAMKLFF

V: TRBV12-3/TRBV12-4
J: TRBJ1-2
size: .
D: .
DNA: TGTGCCAGCAGTCCAGGGGAATATGGCTACACCTTC
CDR3: CASSPGEYGYTF

V: TRBV28
J: TRBJ1-1
size: .
D: TRBD1
DNA: TGTGCCAGCAGGAGGACAGGGGCCATCTATTGGAACACTGAAGCTTTCTTT
CDR3: CASRRTGAIYWNTEAFF

V: TRBV4-1
J: TRBJ2-1
size: few
D: TRBD2
DNA: TGCGCCAGCAGCCAAGATTCCTTTGGCGGGAGACCCTACAATGAGCAGTTCTTC
CDR3: CASSQDSFGGRPYNEQFF

V: TRBV7-9
J: TRBJ2-1
size: .
D: .
DNA: TGTGCCAGCAGCGAAAATAGCGGCAGCTCCTACAATGAGCAGTTCTTC
CDR3: CASSENSGSSYNEQFF

V: TRBV29-1
J: TRBJ2-3
size: few
D: TRBD1
DNA: TGCAGCGTTGGGAATCTAAGGGGGCGGACAGATACGCAGTATTTT
CDR3: CSVGNLRGRTDTQYF

V: TRBV29-1
J: TRBJ1-2
size: .
D: .
DNA: TGCAGCGTTGAAGGAGGGCAGGCTGACTATGGCTACACCTTC
CDR3: CSVEGGQADYGYTF

V: TRBV6-2/TRBV6-3
J: TRBJ2-3
size: few
D: TRBD2
DNA: TGTGCCAGCAGGCTAGCGGGATCTTCCGGCACAGATACGCAGTATTTT
CDR3: CASRLAGSSGTDTQYF

V: TRBV20-1
J: TRBJ2-2
size: few
D: .
DNA: TGCAGTGCTAGTGTGTTTGGGAGGACCGGGGAGCTGTTTTTT
CDR3: CSASVFGRTGELFF

V: TRBV7-2
J: TRBJ2-7
size: .
D: .
DNA: TGTGCCAGCAGCTTGAAGGGGGCCTACGAGCAGTACTTC
CDR3: CASSLKGAYEQYF

V: TRBV5-1
J: TRBJ2-6
size: .
D: .
DNA: TGCGCCAGCAGCTTGGATTACGGGTACTCTGGGGCCAACGTCCTGACTTTC
CDR3: CASSLDYGYSGANVLTF

V: TRBV5-1
J: TRBJ2-7
size: few
D: .
DNA: TGCGCCAGCAGCTCTACGAAAGTAACCCCCTACGAGCAGTACTTC
CDR3: CASSSTKVTPYEQYF

V: TRBV3-1
J: TRBJ1-3
size: few
D: TRBD1
DNA: TGTGCCAGCACCAGGGGACAGGGGGCGCGAGGAAACACCATATATTTT
CDR3: CASTRGQGARGNTIYF

V: TRBV5-1
J: TRBJ2-1
size: .
D: .
DNA: TGTGCCAGCAGTCCTGAAGGGGTCTACAATGAGCAGTTCTTC
CDR3: CASSPEGVYNEQFF

V: TRBV20-1
J: TRBJ2-1
size: .
D: .
DNA: TGCAGTGCTAGAGGGAACTACAATGAGCAGTTCTTC
CDR3: CSARGNYNEQFF

V: TRBV4-3
J: TRBJ2-1
size: .
D: .
DNA: TGCGCCAGCAGCCAAGATATTACTTTGGGTGAGCAGTTCTTC
CDR3: CASSQDITLGEQFF

V: TRBV4-3
J: TRBJ1-3
size: many
D: .
DNA: TGCGCCAGCAGCCAAGATTCGGGCAGGGCTATTGGAAACACCATATATTTT
CDR3: CASSQDSGRAIGNTIYF

V: TRBV29-1
J: TRBJ1-2
size: .
D: TRBD1
DNA: TGCAGCGTTGAAGATCTAGGGACAGGGGCTAATGGCTACACCTTC
CDR3: CSVEDLGTGANGYTF

V: TRBV5-6
J: TRBJ2-1
size: .
D: .
DNA: TGTGCCAGCAGCTTGAACGGGGGCCCCAACAATGAGCAGTTCTTC
CDR3: CASSLNGGPNNEQFF

V: TRBV27
J: TRBJ2-7
size: .
D: TRBD1
DNA: TGTGCCAGCAGTGAAACAGGGGGGCCTTCCTACGAGCAGTACTTC
CDR3: CASSETGGPSYEQYF

V: TRBV6-5
J: TRBJ2-7
size: .
D: TRBD2
DNA: TGTGCCAGCAGAAAACGGGGGGGCTCCTACGAGCAGTACTTC
CDR3: CASRKRGGSYEQYF

V: TRBV27
J: TRBJ1-1
size: .
D: TRBD1
DNA: TGTGCCAGCCAAGCCCCGACGCATACAGGGGCCCCCTCTGAAGCTTTCTTT
CDR3: CASQAPTHTGAPSEAFF

V: TRBV6-5
J: TRBJ2-7
size: .
D: TRBD1
DNA: TGTGCCAGCAGTTGGGCCCGTCCCGGGACAGCTCTATCTTACGAGCAGTACTTC
CDR3: CASSWARPGTALSYEQYF

V: TRBV7-9
J: TRBJ2-5
size: .
D: .
DNA: TGTGCCAGCAGCTTGGACGACGGGACCCAGTACTTC
CDR3: CASSLDDGTQYF

V: TRBV4-3
J: TRBJ2-7
size: .
D: .
DNA: TGCGCCAGCAGCCAAGATCGGTTACACCGAGACTACGAGCAGTACTTC
CDR3: CASSQDRLHRDYEQYF

V: TRBV28
J: TRBJ2-1
size: .
D: TRBD2
DNA: TGTGCCAGCAGGTCGGGACTAGCGGGACGTGAGCAGTTCTTC
CDR3: CASRSGLAGREQFF

V: TRBV7-2
J: TRBJ2-7
size: many
D: .
DNA: TGTGCCAGCAGCCCATACTTCGGGATTTACTACGAGCAGTACTTC
CDR3: CASSPYFGIYYEQYF

V: TRBV6-1
J: TRBJ2-2
size: .
D: TRBD2
DNA: TGTGCCAGCAGTGAGCTAGCGGACGGGGAGCTGTTTTTT
CDR3: CASSELADGELFF